The entry that follows covers one T cell receptor beta chain sequence. Its antigen is unknown. It has no much larger one-base neighbor in the sample; base qualities were not kept. This sample is drawn from a study of T cell responses to AZD1222 COVID-19 vaccine listed by TCRdb under 2021. Regarding the complete study: Because spike-specific TCR depth and breadth did not differ between the two schedules, AZD1222 recipients who got a second dose at roughly 4 weeks were pooled with those who got a second dose at roughly 12 weeks. TCR sequencing was performed for some 250 trial participants, of whom 207 were given two doses of AZD1222 and approximately 25 were given two doses of MenACWY control vaccine. Trial participants were enrolled into age subgroups of 18-55, 56-69 and 70-plus years, which contained 148, 28 and 57 TCR-sequenced participants, respectively.

The CDR3 regions of human TCRbeta chains were subjected to immunosequencing. Per the authors' processing: Repertoire TCRs were checked for matches against a reference library of SARS-CoV-2-specific TCRs that had been generated using the MIRA antigen-specificity platform. Breadth was defined as the fraction of unique TCRs that were SARS-CoV-2-associated. Depth was defined as the fraction of total T cells that were SARS-CoV-2-associated. Using the MIRA data, each spike-specific TCR was assigned both to the spike region to which the TCR was reactive and to a CD4 or CD8 class. Log10-transformed breadth and depth values were compared by one-way ANOVA with Sidak's multiple comparisons tests. As stored in TCRdb, this immuneACCESS dataset retains in-frame rearrangements with V and J assigned. A fraction of the clones does not appear; measured against another copy, unresolved V genes explain less than half of the discrepancy, and the remainder lacks a known reason. V, J and clone size are taken as reported in that table, and D and trimming were inferred from the DNA itself. The sample table records over 150,000 clones; approximately 90% of these occur just once. The ten top clones hold 2.5% to 3% of the sample.

Study-level results and caveats: Epitopes outside the regions mutated in the B.1.351 and B.1.1.7 variants were reportedly recognized by nearly half of the unique spike-specific TCRs. A significant rise in spike-specific TCR breadth and depth was observed after two AZD1222 doses relative to day 0 and relative to MenACWY recipients. Most participants were white British and females outnumbered males, and the authors suggested that clonal diversity may have been underestimated. The vaccine-associated CD4 TCRs covered the entire spike protein, and the dominant responses fell in regions 160-218 and 743-854. No day 14 peak-response samples were available, so repertoires were characterized only after the peak T cell response. Conclusions about previously exposed vaccinees are limited because only 5 or 6 AZD1222 recipients were SARS-CoV-2 seropositive at baseline. In the small 56-69-year group, the increase in depth fell short of significance, most likely because of low power.

From its cysteine to its phenylalanine, the CDR3 spans 14 amino acids. Only the CDR3 part of the read is kept: 42 bases, read in frame from the first base. From V the trimming removes 5 bases and from J it removes 5 bases, while the gene matches leave 5 bases of the junction unaccounted for. The germline V gene (reference sequence) sets CDR1 to MNHNY and CDR2 to SVGAGI. The intended sense of this specimen's time point label: baseline before first vaccination. Vaccinee samples were obtained from the UK trials COV001 and COV002, which included a single-blind randomized controlled phase 2/3 trial of AZD1222 (ChAdOx1 nCoV-19) in healthy adults. For TCRbeta chain sequencing, PBMC samples were collected from trial participants at day 0 and at day 28 after the second dose.

This TCR came from an adult in good health. Here the sequenced sample was peripheral blood, taken on day 0 of AZD1222 vaccination. This chain joins TRBV6-6 to TRBJ1-3; 8 central nucleotides agree with TRBD1. The bases read TGTGCCAGCAGTCCACAGGGGGATAGAAACACCATATATTTT. This is translated as CASSPQGDRNTIYF.